This T cell receptor (beta chain) was recorded in a study of cytomegalovirus exposure and HLA in healthy donors. The donors gave bone marrow, and they were healthy. Worth noting for this clone: Its antigen remains unknown.

The PCR ran on 60 Vbeta and 13 Jbeta primers. Sequenced by immunoSEQ multiplex PCR; TCRdb stores in-frame clones only, minus some. The table records approximately 95,000 clones, approximately 81% of them present only once. There are 15 residues in the CDR3. V lost 6 bases, J lost 5 bases, and 9 bases stayed unmatched. Per germline, CDR1 SQVTM and CDR2 ANQGSEA. General study points: CMV antigen specificity was confirmed in vitro for three CMV-associated chains. More clonal expansion characterized HLA-associated TCR beta chains than equally common others in a later analysis.

The sample consisted of PBMCs. The rearrangement joins TRBV29-1 to TRBJ2-2, with 10 bases that match TRBD2. The clonotype originates from a woman aged 40 to 55 in good health and CMV-seropositive. The CDR3 DNA sequence: TGCAGCGTCGACTTTAGCGGGAGGAATACCGGGGAGCTGTTTTTT. This encodes CSVDFSGRNTGELFF.